This T cell receptor beta chain was sequenced during a study of T cells expressing NK-cell markers. Germline CDR1 is LGHDT and CDR2 is YNNKEL (reference sequence). The CDR3 contains 15 residues. TCRdb re-called the 5' RACE reads and gives one entry per CDR3 protein, without DNA. Its table records about 430,000 distinct CDR3 sequences. The sequenced sample consisted of blood T cells: a sorted CD56 or NKG2C T cell subset, CD4+ or CD8+ T cells, or bulk PBMC T cells (not recorded which). The chain uses TRBV3-1 and TRBJ2-1. The sequence was obtained from a woman between 50 and 59 years old in good health. The CDR3 loop is CASSQEVGLPNEQFF.